Listed below are T cell receptor beta chains from one sample, sequenced in a study of read filtering for tumor transcriptome and immune sequencing. TCRdb re-called the reads with MiXCR, one entry per CDR3 protein. This repertoire shows 100,000 to 150,000 distinct CDR3 sequences, 10% to 15% found once; its top ten account for approximately 11%. Material for sequencing was a population of CD138-negative cells sorted from bone marrow. The receptors here all came from a donor at least 40 years old with multiple myeloma. Each CDR3 is given with its conserved first and last residue. A D gene is named only where the DNA matches it firmly. Clone sizes are given selectively: once, few, many, or a class where the clone is expanded.

d_gene: TRBD1; j_gene: TRBJ2-2; v_gene: TRBV5-1; abundance: many; CDR3aa: CASSLTGTGGTGELFF; CDR3nt: TGCGCCAGCAGCCTAACCGGGACAGGCGGGACCGGGGAGCTGTTTTTT
d_gene: .; j_gene: TRBJ2-3; v_gene: TRBV4-1; abundance: many; CDR3aa: CASSKRLRTDTQYF; CDR3nt: TGCGCCAGCAGCAAAAGACTGAGGACAGATACGCAGTATTTT
d_gene: .; j_gene: TRBJ2-3; v_gene: TRBV3-1; abundance: .; CDR3aa: CASSQGSEGGDTQYF; CDR3nt: TGTGCCAGCAGCCAAGGTTCGGAGGGTGGAGATACGCAGTATTTT
d_gene: TRBD1; j_gene: TRBJ1-1; v_gene: TRBV3-1; abundance: many; CDR3aa: CASSPHSGTVYTEAFF; CDR3nt: TGTGCCAGCAGCCCCCATTCCGGGACAGTATACACTGAAGCTTTCTTT
d_gene: .; j_gene: TRBJ1-6; v_gene: TRBV12-3/TRBV12-4; abundance: many; CDR3aa: CASSPGQSSYNSPLHF; CDR3nt: TGTGCCAGCAGTCCCGGACAGAGCTCCTATAATTCACCCCTCCACTTT
d_gene: .; j_gene: TRBJ2-3; v_gene: TRBV4-1; abundance: .; CDR3aa: CVSRGKLSGGDTQYF; CDR3nt: TGCGTCAGCCGAGGTAAACTTTCGGGCGGAGATACGCAGTATTTT
d_gene: .; j_gene: TRBJ1-4; v_gene: TRBV7-6; abundance: many; CDR3aa: CASSFDRGSNEKLFF; CDR3nt: TGTGCCAGCAGCTTCGACCGGGGATCTAATGAAAAACTGTTTTTT
d_gene: .; j_gene: TRBJ1-1; v_gene: TRBV7-2; abundance: .; CDR3aa: CASSLAQINTEAFF; CDR3nt: TGTGCCAGCAGCTTAGCCCAGATAAACACTGAAGCTTTCTTT
d_gene: .; j_gene: TRBJ2-1; v_gene: TRBV7-2; abundance: many; CDR3aa: CASSQTSGQYNEQFF; CDR3nt: TGTGCCAGCAGCCAGACTAGTGGGCAATACAATGAGCAGTTCTTC
d_gene: TRBD2; j_gene: TRBJ2-1; v_gene: TRBV5-1; abundance: many; CDR3aa: CASSLVLAGGSEQFF; CDR3nt: TGCGCCAGCAGCTTGGTTCTAGCGGGAGGGTCTGAGCAGTTCTTC